This entry concerns a single TCR beta chain. The source of the sample is a study of blood T cell repertoires in COVID-19. This table comes from immunoSEQ multiplex PCR, and its TCRdb copy is limited to in-frame clones, with some not included. The sample yields approximately 190,000 clones, roughly 82% seen once. This TCR derives from a woman aged 55-69 years with acute COVID-19. Material for sequencing was PBMCs or T cells enriched from blood (not recorded which).

CDR3 amino acids: CASSIGQGFSPQHF. In DNA form, the CDR3 reads TGTGCCAGTAGTATAGGTCAGGGATTTTCGCCCCAGCATTTT. The chain carries TRBV19 and TRBJ1-5; weak D call: TRBD1 (5 bases). The germline V and J ends were trimmed by 1 base and 9 bases, with 13 bases remaining between them. Germline V gene lookup returns CDR1 LNHDA and CDR2 SQIVND (reference sequence). The CDR3 is 14 residues long.